These 26 T cell receptor beta chains originate from one sample sequenced in a study of glioma-infiltrating T cells after dendritic cell vaccination. Assay used: immunoSEQ multiplex PCR; TCRdb lists only in-frame clones, some missing. The sample lists 71,000 or so clones, 80% to 85% occurring once. The material sequenced was blood, taken before dendritic cell vaccination. These receptors all stem from a human donor with glioblastoma.

The chain joins TRBV6-1 to TRBJ1-4; no definite D call. Germline CDR1 is MNHNS and CDR2 is SASEGT. The V end lost 2 bases, the J end lost 8 bases, and 18 bases lay between the germline ends. The CDR3 is made up of 16 amino acids. Written as DNA, the CDR3 is TGTGCCAGCAGTGAAACCTTCGGACTATCGGGGGAAAAACTGTTTTTT. Protein product: CASSETFGLSGEKLFF.

This clone appeared once. The chain employs TRBV7-6 and TRBJ1-6; no reliable D call. CDR1 SGHVS and CDR2 FNYEAQ come from the germline V gene. The ends were cut back, 5 bases at V and 5 bases at J, with 16 bases in the middle. CDR3 length equals 16 residues. This CDR3 reads CASSARPGGDNSPLHF. CDR3 DNA sequence: TGTGCCAGCAGCGCTAGGCCGGGAGGCGATAATTCACCCCTCCACTTT. Together with reference TRBV7-6 and TRBJ1-6, the CDR3 gives the full variable domain: GAGVSQSPRYKVTKRGQDVALRCDPISGHVSLYWYRQALGQGPEFLTYFNYEAQQDKSGLPNDRFSAERPEGSISTLTIQRTEQRDSAMYRCASSARPGGDNSPLHFGNGTRLTVT.

The count of this clone is one. The chain employs TRBV7-2 and TRBJ1-1, with 8 bases that match TRBD1. Trimming removed 1 base from V and 3 bases from J; junction bases left unmatched: 1. Germline V gene sequence: CDR1 SGHTA, CDR2 FQGNSA. This CDR3 contains 14 residues. The DNA of the CDR3 is TGTGCCAGCAGCTTAGACAGGGGGGACACTGAAGCTTTCTTT. Translating it yields CASSLDRGDTEAFF.

V is TRBV5-1 and J is TRBJ2-1; 7 bases map to TRBD1. The CDR3 extends over 16 amino acids. The V segment lost 4 bases and the J segment 0 bases; nucleotides outside the gene matches: 7. The germline V gene encodes CDR1 SGHRS and CDR2 YFSETQ. The CDR3 DNA follows: TGCGCCAGCAGCAGAACCGGGACAGCCTCCTACAATGAGCAGTTCTTC. Amino acids: CASSRTGTASYNEQFF.

The chain has TRBV25-1 and TRBJ1-2, with D unresolved. This CDR3 region has 14 residues. Germline V lookup: CDR1 MGHDK, CDR2 SYGVNS. V was pared by 5 bases and J by 6 bases, with 16 bases between. CDR3 protein: CASSPSYKPDGYTF. CDR3 coding DNA: TGTGCCAGCAGTCCGTCCTATAAGCCCGATGGCTACACCTTC.

This chain joins TRBV9 and TRBJ1-1; TRBD1 is a possible D gene (6 bases). V was cut by 4 bases and J by 4 bases, with 14 bases left in between. The CDR3 sequence is 14 residues long. The V gene's germline CDR1 is SGDLS and CDR2 YYNGEE. CDR3: CASSPPRGSTEAFF. The DNA for the CDR3 is TGTGCCAGCAGCCCCCCCAGGGGCTCCACTGAAGCTTTCTTT.

This chain uses TRBV10-3 with TRBJ2-3; 7 bases line up with TRBD1. The germline gives CDR1 ENHRY, CDR2 SYGVKD. The CDR3 covers 17 residues. With V trimmed by 0 bases and J by 6 bases, 12 bases remained unmatched. CDR3 loop: CAISESGTADQGDTQYF. CDR3 nucleotides: TGTGCCATCAGTGAGTCAGGGACAGCCGACCAAGGGGATACGCAGTATTTT.

This chain joins TRBV2 and TRBJ1-2, with 7 positions matching TRBD1. Per the germline V gene, CDR1 is SNHLY and CDR2 is FYNNEI. The CDR3 extends over 15 amino acids. With V trimmed by 2 bases and J by 4 bases, 7 bases remained unmatched. CDR3 in amino acids: CASSEIAGTVYGYTF. The CDR3 DNA is TGTGCCAGCAGTGAAATCGCCGGGACAGTCTATGGCTACACCTTC.

The gene calls are TRBV19 and TRBJ2-3, with unresolved D. CDR1 is LNHDA and CDR2 is SQIVND in the germline V gene (reference sequence). The V gene lost 3 bases and the J gene lost 5 bases, with 9 bases spanning the gap. The CDR3 is 13 residues long. The CDR3 loop is CASSISSGDTQYF. The CDR3 DNA is TGTGCCAGTAGTATTAGCTCGGGAGATACGCAGTATTTT.

This clone was seen only once. CDR3 in amino acids: CASSFFEVLTLGYGYTF. CDR3 coding DNA: TGTGCCAGCAGCTTTTTTGAGGTTTTGACCCTCGGCTATGGCTACACCTTC. The V call is TRBV5-6, the J call TRBJ1-2; the D is unclear. V was clipped by 2 bases and J by 4 bases, with 21 bases between them. The CDR3 spans 17 residues. CDR1 is SGHDT and CDR2 is YYEEEE in the germline V gene.

V gene TRBV27 combines with J gene TRBJ1-1, with 11 positions matching TRBD1. The CDR3 consists of 16 residues. Trimming took 8 bases from V and 1 from J; bases not matched to a gene: 9. The germline V gene encodes CDR1 MNHEY and CDR2 SMNVEV (reference sequence). This chain's CDR3 is CASRDRGGLGNTEAFF. In nucleotides, the CDR3 is TGTGCCAGCCGGGACAGGGGGGGTTTGGGGAACACTGAAGCTTTCTTT.

The gene calls are TRBV7-2 and TRBJ1-5, with D unresolved. The germline gives CDR1 SGHTA, CDR2 FQGNSA. The CDR3 extends over 14 amino acids. Trimming shortened V by 6 bases and J by 5 bases, and 14 bases separated the two germline ends. The CDR3 is CASRFRGLDQPQHF. The CDR3 nucleotides are TGTGCCAGCAGGTTCCGAGGGTTGGATCAGCCCCAGCATTTT.

The chain has TRBV7-6 and TRBJ1-3; perhaps TRBD1 as D (6 bases). The CDR3 is 16 amino acids. The germline gives CDR1 SGHVS, CDR2 FNYEAQ. The germline V and J ends were trimmed by 5 bases and 0 bases, with 14 bases remaining between them. The CDR3 here is CASSPLDRTSGNTIYF. The CDR3 DNA sequence: TGTGCCAGCAGCCCCCTCGACAGGACCTCTGGAAACACCATATATTTT.

J is TRBJ2-1 and V is TRBV9; the D is unclear. The CDR3 covers 14 residues. The V gene lost 0 bases and the J gene lost 9 bases, with 13 bases spanning the gap. Germline CDR1 reads SGDLS; CDR2 reads YYNGEE. The CDR3 DNA sequence: TGTGCCAGCAGCGTAGACTATATCTCGGGTGAGCAGTTCTTC. It specifies CASSVDYISGEQFF. The full variable domain, completed using reference TRBV9 and TRBJ2-1, is DSGVTQTPKHLITATGQRVTLRCSPRSGDLSVYWYQQSLDQGLQFLIQYYNGEERAKGNILERFSAQQFPDLHSELNLSSLELGDSALYFCASSVDYISGEQFFGPGTRLTVL.

The CDR3 protein is CASRSRDDEAEAFF. In DNA, the CDR3 is TGTGCCAGCAGATCCCGGGATGATGAGGCTGAAGCTTTCTTT. J is TRBJ1-1 and V is TRBV6-1; D not resolved. Trimming left V 6 bases short and J 6 bases short, with 17 bases between. Germline CDR1 MNHNS, CDR2 SASEGT. The length of the CDR3 is 14 residues.

This clone was seen ten or more times. The V gene is TRBV5-1, the J gene TRBJ1-2, with D possibly TRBD1 on 6 matching bases. Per the germline V gene, CDR1 is SGHRS and CDR2 is YFSETQ. V was clipped by 5 bases and J by 8 bases, with 10 bases between them. This CDR3 has 11 amino acids. The DNA for the CDR3 is TGCGCCAGCAGTTCTCAGGGGGGCTACACCTTC. It yields the protein CASSSQGGYTF. Variable domain in full (rest from reference TRBV5-1 and TRBJ1-2): KAGVTQTPRYLIKTRGQQVTLSCSPISGHRSVSWYQQTPGQGLQFLFEYFSETQRNKGNFPGRFSGRQFSNSRSEMNVSTLELGDSALYLCASSSQGGYTFGSGTRLTVV.

V usage is TRBV4-2 and J usage is TRBJ2-7; 7 positions agree with TRBD2. Trimming at V came to 8 bases and at J to 7 bases, leaving 5 bases not matched to a gene. CDR1 and CDR2 from the germline V gene are LGHNA and YNFKEQ. The CDR3 spans 11 residues. The CDR3 reads CASGLVGEQYF. In DNA form, the CDR3 reads TGTGCCAGCGGACTAGTCGGGGAGCAGTACTTC.

The V gene is TRBV5-5, the J gene TRBJ2-7, with a tentative D call TRBD1 (6 bases). Trimming took off 3 bases at V and 5 bases at J, with 12 bases between the two ends. Germline CDR1 is SGHKS and CDR2 is YYEKEE (reference sequence). The CDR3 totals 13 residues. The CDR3 protein is CASSWTVLNEQYF. DNA for the CDR3: TGTGCCAGCAGCTGGACAGTGTTAAACGAGCAGTACTTC.

This chain links TRBV28 with TRBJ2-7, with TRBD2 matching over 10 bases. After removal of 3 bases from V and 1 base from J, the junction contained 3 bases not matched to a gene. Germline values: CDR1 MDHEN, CDR2 SYDVKM. There are 15 residues in the CDR3. The CDR3 region has the DNA TGTGCCAGCAGTTTGTCTAGCGGGGGATCCTACGAGCAGTACTTC. Its protein is CASSLSSGGSYEQYF. Using reference TRBV28 and TRBJ2-7 for the parts outside the CDR3, the full variable domain is DVKVTQSSRYLVKRTGEKVFLECVQDMDHENMFWYRQDPGLGLRLIYFSYDVKMKEKGDIPEGYSVSREKKERFSLILESASTNQTSMYLCASSLSSGGSYEQYFGPGTRLTVT.

The chain is built from TRBV6-1 and TRBJ1-3; D is unclear. This CDR3 spans 15 amino acids. Trimming stripped 3 bases from V and 1 base from J, with 10 bases between. Germline V lookup: CDR1 MNHNS, CDR2 SASEGT. In DNA form, the CDR3 reads TGTGCCAGCAGTGAGGGCTGGGCTTCTGGAAACACCATATATTTT. It yields the protein CASSEGWASGNTIYF.

The chain recombines TRBV18 with TRBJ1-5, with 8 bases lining up with TRBD1. Germline CDR1 and CDR2: KGHSH and LQKENI. There are 15 residues in the CDR3. V trimming: 4 bases; J trimming: 0 bases; junction bases outside the gene matches: 2. The CDR3 DNA sequence: TGTGCCAGCTCACTTGGGACAGGTAGCAATCAGCCCCAGCATTTT. Its translation is CASSLGTGSNQPQHF.

The J gene is TRBJ2-2, the V gene TRBV19; D not resolved. The germline V and J ends were trimmed by 5 bases and 3 bases, with 4 bases remaining between them. The CDR3 totals 12 residues. The germline V gene has CDR1 LNHDA and CDR2 SQIVND (reference sequence). CDR3 loop: CASSDYTGELFF. The DNA for the CDR3 is TGTGCCAGTAGTGACTACACCGGGGAGCTGTTTTTT.

This clone occurred once. The gene calls are TRBV6-1 and TRBJ1-2; a possible D gene is TRBD1 (6 bases). Trimming cost V 1 base and J 3 bases, with 24 bases left between them. Germline loops: CDR1 MNHNS, CDR2 SASEGT. The CDR3 is made up of 19 amino acids. CDR3 protein: CASSEGLTLETGPYYGYTF. CDR3 bases: TGTGCCAGCAGTGAAGGCTTGACTCTGGAGACAGGCCCCTACTATGGCTACACCTTC.

This chain uses TRBV2 with TRBJ2-1, with 10 positions matching TRBD1. CDR1 SNHLY and CDR2 FYNNEI come from the germline V gene. This CDR3 has 15 amino acids. V gave up 11 bases and J gave up 2 bases; unmatched junction bases: 9. CDR3 loop: CAGRAGTGAYNEQFF. CDR3 DNA: TGTGCCGGAAGAGCCGGGACAGGGGCCTACAATGAGCAGTTCTTC.

The V and J genes are TRBV2 and TRBJ2-5; no clear D. The ends were cut back, 6 bases at V and 0 bases at J, with 11 bases in the middle. CDR3 size: 14 residues. From germline, CDR1 is SNHLY and CDR2 FYNNEI. The DNA of the CDR3 is TGTGCCAGCAGACCTGGCTCAAACCAAGAGACCCAGTACTTC. This encodes CASRPGSNQETQYF.

This rearrangement joins TRBV10-1 to TRBJ2-7, with D possibly being TRBD1 (6 bases). The V end was cut by 9 bases, the J end by 6 bases, with 18 bases between. The CDR3 contains 13 residues. The V gene's germline CDR1 is WNHNN and CDR2 SYGVQD (reference sequence). For the CDR3, the DNA is TGCGCCAGGTGCACAGGGATCTTTTGCGAGCAGTACTTC. Amino acid sequence: CARCTGIFCEQYF.